This TCR beta chain was captured in a study of blood T cell repertoires in COVID-19. Study context: The analysed material was cDNA or gDNA that came from T cells, B-cell-depleted T cells, or PBMCs.

Methods used by the authors: It was from reference gene primer amplification that nucleated cell counts were estimated. Clones were sequenced by immunoSEQ multiplex PCR, and TCRdb holds only the in-frame ones, with some missing. That table supplies the V and J calls and clone size; D and trimming were determined from the DNA. The sample holds about 230,000 clones, approximately 84% seen once. Donors in Cohort 3 who had recovered were those with two negative PCRs, healthcare professional clearance, or resolution of their symptoms. The CDR3 length is 13 residues. CDR1 is MNHEY and CDR2 is SMNVEV in the germline V gene (reference sequence). The V segment lost 2 bases and the J segment 14 bases; nucleotides outside the gene matches: 8.

The sequenced sample consisted of PBMCs or T cells enriched from blood (not recorded which). The sequence was collected from a man aged 18 to 30 who had recovered from COVID-19. The V gene is TRBV27, the J gene TRBJ2-5; 10 nucleotides line up with TRBD2. The CDR3 DNA reads as TGTGCCAGCAGTTTAGCCGAAGCGGGGGGGCGCTACTTC. Translating it yields CASSLAEAGGRYF.